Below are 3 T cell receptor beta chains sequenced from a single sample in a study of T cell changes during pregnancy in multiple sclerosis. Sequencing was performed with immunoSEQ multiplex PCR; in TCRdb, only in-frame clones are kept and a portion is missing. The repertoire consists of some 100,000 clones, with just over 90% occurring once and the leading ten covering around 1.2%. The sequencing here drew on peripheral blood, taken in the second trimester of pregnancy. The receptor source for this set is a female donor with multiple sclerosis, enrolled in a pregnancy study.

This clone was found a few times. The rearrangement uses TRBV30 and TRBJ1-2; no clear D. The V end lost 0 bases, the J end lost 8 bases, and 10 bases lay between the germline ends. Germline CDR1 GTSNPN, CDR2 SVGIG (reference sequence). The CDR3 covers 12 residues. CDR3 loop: CAWSVAGGGYTF. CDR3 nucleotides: TGTGCCTGGAGTGTCGCGGGTGGAGGCTACACCTTC.

CDR3 sequence (DNA): TGCAGTGCCAACTCTGGAAACACCATATATTTT. Its protein is CSANSGNTIYF. The rearrangement joins TRBV20-1 to TRBJ1-3, with D uncertain. This CDR3 is 11 amino acids long. V gave up 6 bases and J gave up 0 bases, with 3 bases separating them. From germline, CDR1 is DFQATT and CDR2 SNEGSKA (reference sequence).

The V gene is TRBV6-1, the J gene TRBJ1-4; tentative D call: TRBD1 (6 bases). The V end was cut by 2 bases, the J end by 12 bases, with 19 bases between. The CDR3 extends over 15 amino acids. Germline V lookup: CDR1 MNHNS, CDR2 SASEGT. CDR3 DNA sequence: TGTGCCAGCAGTGAATCAGACCTGGGGGCCAGTGAACTGTTTTTT. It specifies CASSESDLGASELFF.